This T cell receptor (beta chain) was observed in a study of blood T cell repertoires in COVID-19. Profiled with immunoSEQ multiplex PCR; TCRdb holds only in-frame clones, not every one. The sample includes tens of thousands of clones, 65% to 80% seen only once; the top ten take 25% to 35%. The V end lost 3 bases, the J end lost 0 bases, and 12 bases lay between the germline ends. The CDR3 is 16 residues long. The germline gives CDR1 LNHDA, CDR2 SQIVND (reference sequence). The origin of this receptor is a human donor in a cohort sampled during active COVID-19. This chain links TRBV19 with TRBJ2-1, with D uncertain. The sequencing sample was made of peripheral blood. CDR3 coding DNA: TGTGCCAGTAGTATCCACGCACCGGGCTCCTACAATGAGCAGTTCTTC. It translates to CASSIHAPGSYNEQFF. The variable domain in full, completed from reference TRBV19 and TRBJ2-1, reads DGGITQSPKYLFRKEGQNVTLSCEQNLNHDAMYWYRQDPGQGLRLIYYSQIVNDFQKGDIAEGYSVSREKKESFPLTVTSAQKNPTAFYLCASSIHAPGSYNEQFFGPGTRLTVL.